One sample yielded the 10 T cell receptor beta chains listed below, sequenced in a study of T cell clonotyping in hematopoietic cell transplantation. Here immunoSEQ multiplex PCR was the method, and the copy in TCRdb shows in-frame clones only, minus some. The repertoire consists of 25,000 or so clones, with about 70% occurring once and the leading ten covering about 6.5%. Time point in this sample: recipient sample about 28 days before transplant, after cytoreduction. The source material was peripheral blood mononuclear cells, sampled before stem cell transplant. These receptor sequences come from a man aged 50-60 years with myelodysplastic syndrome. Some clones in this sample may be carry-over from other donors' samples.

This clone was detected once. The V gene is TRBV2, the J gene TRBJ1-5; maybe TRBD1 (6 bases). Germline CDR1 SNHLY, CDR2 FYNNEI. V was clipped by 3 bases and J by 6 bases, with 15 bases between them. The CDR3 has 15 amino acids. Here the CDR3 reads CASSDSGQFGQPQHF. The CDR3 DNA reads TGTGCCAGCAGTGACAGCGGACAGTTCGGTCAGCCCCAGCATTTT.

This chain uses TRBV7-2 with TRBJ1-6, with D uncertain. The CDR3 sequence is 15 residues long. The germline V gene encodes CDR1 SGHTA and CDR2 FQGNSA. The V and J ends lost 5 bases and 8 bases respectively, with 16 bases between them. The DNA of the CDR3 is TGTGCCAGCAGCCCTCCGGGTATAATTGATTCACCCCTCCACTTT. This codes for CASSPPGIIDSPLHF. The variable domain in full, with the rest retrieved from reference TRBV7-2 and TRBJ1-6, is GAGVSQSPSNKVTEKGKDVELRCDPISGHTALYWYRQSLGQGLEFLIYFQGNSAPDKSGLPSDRFSAERTGGSVSTLTIQRTQQEDSAVYLCASSPPGIIDSPLHFGNGTRLTVT.

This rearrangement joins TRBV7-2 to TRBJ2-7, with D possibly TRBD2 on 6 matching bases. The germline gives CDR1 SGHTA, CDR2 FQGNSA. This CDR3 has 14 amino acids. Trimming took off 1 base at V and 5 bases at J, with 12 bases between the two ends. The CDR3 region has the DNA TGTGCCAGCAGCTTAGAGCGGGTGTTTAACGAGCAGTACTTC. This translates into CASSLERVFNEQYF. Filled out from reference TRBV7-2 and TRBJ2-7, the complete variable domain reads GAGVSQSPSNKVTEKGKDVELRCDPISGHTALYWYRQSLGQGLEFLIYFQGNSAPDKSGLPSDRFSAERTGGSVSTLTIQRTQQEDSAVYLCASSLERVFNEQYFGPGTRLTVT.

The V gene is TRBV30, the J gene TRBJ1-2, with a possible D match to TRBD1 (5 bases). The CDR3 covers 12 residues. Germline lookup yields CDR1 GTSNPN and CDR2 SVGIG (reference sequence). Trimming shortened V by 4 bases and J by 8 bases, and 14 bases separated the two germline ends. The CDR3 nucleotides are TGTGCCTGGAAAAAGGGGTTAGGGGGCTACACCTTC. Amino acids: CAWKKGLGGYTF. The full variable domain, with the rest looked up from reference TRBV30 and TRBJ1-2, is SQTIHQWPATLVQPVGSPLSLECTVEGTSNPNLYWYRQAAGRGLQLLFYSVGIGQISSEVPQNLSASRPQDRQFILSSKKLLLSDSGFYLCAWKKGLGGYTFGSGTRLTVV.

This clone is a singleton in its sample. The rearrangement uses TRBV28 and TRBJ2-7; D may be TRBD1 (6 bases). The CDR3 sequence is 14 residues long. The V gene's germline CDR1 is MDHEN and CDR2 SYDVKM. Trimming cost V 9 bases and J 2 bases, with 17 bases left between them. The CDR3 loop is CASLVAGATYEQYF. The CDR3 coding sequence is TGTGCCAGTCTCGTGGCAGGGGCTACCTACGAGCAGTACTTC.

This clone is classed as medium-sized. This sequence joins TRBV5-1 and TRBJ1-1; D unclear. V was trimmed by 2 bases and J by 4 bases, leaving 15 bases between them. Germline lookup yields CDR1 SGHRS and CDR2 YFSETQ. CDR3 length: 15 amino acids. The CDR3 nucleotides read TGCGCCAGCAGCTTAAGGGAGGAGGAGAGCACTGAAGCTTTCTTT. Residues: CASSLREEESTEAFF.

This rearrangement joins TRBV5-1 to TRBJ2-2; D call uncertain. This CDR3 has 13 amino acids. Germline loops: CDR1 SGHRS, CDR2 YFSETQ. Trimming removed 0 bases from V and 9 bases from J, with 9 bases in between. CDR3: CASSLAESRELFF. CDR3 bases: TGCGCCAGCAGCTTGGCCGAGAGCCGGGAGCTGTTTTTT.

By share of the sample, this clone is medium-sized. The CDR3 loop is CATSRDKGTDYGYTF. As DNA, the CDR3 is TGTGCCACCAGCAGAGATAAGGGGACGGACTATGGCTACACCTTC. The chain has TRBV15 and TRBJ1-2; possible D gene TRBD1, 5 bases. The CDR3 is 15 amino acids. The V gene's germline CDR1 is LNHNV and CDR2 YYDKDF (reference sequence). Trimming cost V 0 bases and J 3 bases, with 11 bases left between them.

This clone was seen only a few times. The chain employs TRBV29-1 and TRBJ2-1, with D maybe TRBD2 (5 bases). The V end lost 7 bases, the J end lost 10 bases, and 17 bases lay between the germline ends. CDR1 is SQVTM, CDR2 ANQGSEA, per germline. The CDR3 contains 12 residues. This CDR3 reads CSAWTDRFEQFF. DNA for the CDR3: TGCAGCGCTTGGACTGACCGATTCGAGCAGTTCTTC.

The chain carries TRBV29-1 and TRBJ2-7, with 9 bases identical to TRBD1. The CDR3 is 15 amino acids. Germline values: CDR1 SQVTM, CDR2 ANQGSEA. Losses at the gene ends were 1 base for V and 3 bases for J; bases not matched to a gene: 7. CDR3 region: CSVEVTPTGGYEQYF. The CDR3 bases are TGCAGCGTTGAAGTTACTCCGACAGGGGGCTACGAGCAGTACTTC.